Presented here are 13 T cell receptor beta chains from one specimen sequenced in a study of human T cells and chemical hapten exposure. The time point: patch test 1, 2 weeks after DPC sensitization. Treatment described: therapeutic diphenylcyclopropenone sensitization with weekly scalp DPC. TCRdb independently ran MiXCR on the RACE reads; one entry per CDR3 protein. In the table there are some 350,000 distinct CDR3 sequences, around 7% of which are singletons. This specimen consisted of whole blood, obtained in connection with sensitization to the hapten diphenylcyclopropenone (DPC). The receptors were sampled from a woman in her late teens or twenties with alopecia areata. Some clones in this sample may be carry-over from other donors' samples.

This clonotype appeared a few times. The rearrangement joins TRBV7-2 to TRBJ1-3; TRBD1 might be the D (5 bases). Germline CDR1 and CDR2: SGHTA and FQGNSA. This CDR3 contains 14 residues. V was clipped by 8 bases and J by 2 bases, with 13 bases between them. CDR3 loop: CASGSRTPGNTIYF. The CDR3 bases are TGTGCCAGCGGGAGTCGGACACCTGGAAACACCATATATTTT.

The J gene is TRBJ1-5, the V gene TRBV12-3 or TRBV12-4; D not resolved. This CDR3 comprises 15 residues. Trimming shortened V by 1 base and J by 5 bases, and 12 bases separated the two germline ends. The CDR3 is CASSLERDRDQPQHF. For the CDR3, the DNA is TGTGCCAGCAGTTTAGAACGGGATCGAGATCAGCCCCAGCATTTT.

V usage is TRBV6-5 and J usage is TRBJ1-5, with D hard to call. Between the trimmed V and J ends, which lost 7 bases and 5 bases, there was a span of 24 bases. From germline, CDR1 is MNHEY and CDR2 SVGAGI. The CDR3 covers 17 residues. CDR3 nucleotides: TGTGCCAGCACCAGACGGTTGACAAGACTTATTCATCAGCCCCAGCATTTT. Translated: CASTRRLTRLIHQPQHF.

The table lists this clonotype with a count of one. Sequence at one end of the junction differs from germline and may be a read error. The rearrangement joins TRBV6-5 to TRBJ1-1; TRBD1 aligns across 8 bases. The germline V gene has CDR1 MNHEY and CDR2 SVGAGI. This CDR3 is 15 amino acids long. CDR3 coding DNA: TGTGCCAGCAGTTCCCGGACAGGGTCGAACACTGAAGATTTCTTT. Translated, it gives CASSSRTGSNTEDFF.

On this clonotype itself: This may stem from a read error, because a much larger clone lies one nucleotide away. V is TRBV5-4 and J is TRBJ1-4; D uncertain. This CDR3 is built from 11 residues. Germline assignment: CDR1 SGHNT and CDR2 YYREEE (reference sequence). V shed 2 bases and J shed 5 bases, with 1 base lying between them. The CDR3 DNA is TGTGCCAGCAGCTTCAATGAAAAACTGTTTTTT. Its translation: CASSFNEKLFF. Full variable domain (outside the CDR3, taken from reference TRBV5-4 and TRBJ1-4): ETGVTQSPTHLIKTRGQQVTLRCSSQSGHNTVSWYQQALGQGPQFIFQYYREEENGRGNFPPRFSGLQFPNYSSELNVNALELDDSALYLCASSFNEKLFFGSGTQLSVL.

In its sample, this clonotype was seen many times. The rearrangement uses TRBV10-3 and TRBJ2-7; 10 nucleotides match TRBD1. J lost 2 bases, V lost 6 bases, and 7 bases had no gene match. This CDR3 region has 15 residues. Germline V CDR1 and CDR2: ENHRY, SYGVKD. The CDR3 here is CAIRWDRGNAYEQYF. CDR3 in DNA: TGTGCCATCAGATGGGACAGGGGAAACGCCTACGAGCAGTACTTC.

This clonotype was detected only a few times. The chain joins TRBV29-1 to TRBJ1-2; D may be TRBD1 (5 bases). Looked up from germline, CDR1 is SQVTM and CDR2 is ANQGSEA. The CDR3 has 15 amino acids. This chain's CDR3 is CGSTESSRGNYGYTF. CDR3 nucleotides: TGCGGAAGCACGGAATCCTCCCGGGGCAACTATGGCTACACCTTC.

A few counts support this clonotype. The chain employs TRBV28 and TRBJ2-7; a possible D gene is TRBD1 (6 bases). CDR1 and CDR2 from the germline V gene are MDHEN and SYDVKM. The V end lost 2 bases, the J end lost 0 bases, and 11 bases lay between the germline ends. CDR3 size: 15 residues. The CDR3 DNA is TGTGCCAGCAGTTTACGCCAGGGGAGCTCCTACGAGCAGTACTTC. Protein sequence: CASSLRQGSSYEQYF.

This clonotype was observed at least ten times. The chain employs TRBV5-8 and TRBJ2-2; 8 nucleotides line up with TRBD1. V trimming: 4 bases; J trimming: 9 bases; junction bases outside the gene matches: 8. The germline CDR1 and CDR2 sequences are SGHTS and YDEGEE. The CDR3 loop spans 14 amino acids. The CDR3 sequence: CASSKEDRVRELFF. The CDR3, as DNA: TGTGCCAGCAGCAAAGAGGACAGGGTGAGGGAGCTGTTTTTT.

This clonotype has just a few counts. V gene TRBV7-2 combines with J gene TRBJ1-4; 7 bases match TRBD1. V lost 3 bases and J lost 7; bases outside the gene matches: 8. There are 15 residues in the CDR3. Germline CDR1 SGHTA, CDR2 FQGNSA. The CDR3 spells CASSFSRGMSEKLFF. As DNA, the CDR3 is TGTGCCAGCAGCTTTTCCAGGGGGATGAGTGAAAAACTGTTTTTT.

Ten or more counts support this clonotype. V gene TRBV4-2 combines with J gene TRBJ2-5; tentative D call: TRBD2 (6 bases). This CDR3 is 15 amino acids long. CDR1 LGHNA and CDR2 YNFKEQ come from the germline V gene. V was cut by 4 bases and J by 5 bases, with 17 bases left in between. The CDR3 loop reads CASSRLGTGEETQYF. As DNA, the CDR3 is TGTGCCAGCAGCCGCTTGGGGACGGGGGAGGAGACCCAGTACTTC.

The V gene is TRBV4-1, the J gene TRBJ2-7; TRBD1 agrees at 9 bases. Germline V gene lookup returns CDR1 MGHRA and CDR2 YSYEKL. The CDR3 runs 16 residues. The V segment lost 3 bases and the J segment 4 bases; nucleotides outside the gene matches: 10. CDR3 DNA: TGCGCCAGCAGCCAGGAACCGGGACAGGGTCTGTACGAGCAGTACTTC. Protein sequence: CASSQEPGQGLYEQYF.

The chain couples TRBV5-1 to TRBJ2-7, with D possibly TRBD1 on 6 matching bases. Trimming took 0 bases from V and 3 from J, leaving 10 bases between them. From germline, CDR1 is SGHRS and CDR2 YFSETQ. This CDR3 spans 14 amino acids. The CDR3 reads CASSLETGLYEQYF. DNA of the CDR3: TGCGCCAGCAGCTTGGAGACAGGTCTCTACGAGCAGTACTTC.